Following are 18 T cell receptor beta chains from one sample sequenced in a study of early T cells in non-severe SARS-CoV-2 infection. TCRdb recomputed calls from the 5' RACE reads with MiXCR, one row per CDR3 protein. Here the sample spans tens of thousands of distinct CDR3 sequences, around 10% being singletons. The specimen was whole blood. The receptors were sampled from an adult who was a healthcare worker with PCR-confirmed SARS-CoV-2 infection or an uninfected control (not recorded which).

This clonotype came up many times. The CDR3 is CASSEAWRTSNQPQHF. The CDR3, as DNA: TGTGCCAGCAGTGAAGCATGGCGGACAAGCAATCAGCCCCAGCATTTT. The rearrangement links TRBV6-1 to TRBJ1-5, with a weak D call TRBD1 (5 bases). Between the trimmed V and J ends, which lost 0 bases and 1 base, there was a span of 10 bases. Germline CDR1 reads MNHNS; CDR2 reads SASEGT. The CDR3 has 16 residues.

Of note for this clonotype: This clone may be a read error of a much larger clone one base away. The chain links TRBV5-1 to TRBJ2-2; D is unclear. The CDR3 contains 16 residues. Looked up from germline, CDR1 is SGHRS and CDR2 is YFSETQ. DNA for the CDR3: TGCGCCAACAGCTTGGACGCCCGCCGAGACACCGGGGAGCTGTTTTTT. Protein sequence: CANSLDARRDTGELFF.

This clonotype was seen many times. This chain connects TRBV5-1 to TRBJ2-1; perhaps TRBD1 as D (6 bases). Trimming pared 4 bases from V and 7 bases from J, leaving 18 bases between. Germline V gene data show CDR1 as SGHRS and CDR2 as YFSETQ. The CDR3 has 15 amino acids. The CDR3 region is CASSPTGQQENEQFF. The DNA for the CDR3 is TGCGCCAGCAGCCCGACAGGCCAACAAGAAAATGAGCAGTTCTTC.

The table lists this clonotype with many counts. The V call is TRBV3-1, the J call TRBJ2-5; D is perhaps TRBD1 (6 bases). Germline assignment: CDR1 LGHDT and CDR2 YNNKEL (reference sequence). This CDR3 spans 15 amino acids. The V gene lost 0 bases and the J gene lost 3 bases, with 11 bases spanning the gap. CDR3 residues: CASSQDARGEETQYF. The DNA of the CDR3 is TGTGCCAGCAGCCAAGATGCCAGGGGAGAAGAGACCCAGTACTTC.

This clonotype was seen a handful of times. V gene TRBV3-1 combines with J gene TRBJ2-3; D remains unclear. The germline V gene has CDR1 LGHDT and CDR2 YNNKEL (reference sequence). Trimming cost V 1 base and J 5 bases, with 4 bases left between them. CDR3 size: 12 residues. The CDR3 nucleotides read TGTGCCAGCAGCCAAGTGAGAGATACGCAGTATTTT. Residues: CASSQVRDTQYF.

This clonotype was counted ten times or more. The chain is built from TRBV12-3 or TRBV12-4 and TRBJ1-1; D perhaps matches TRBD1 (6 bases). This CDR3 contains 14 residues. The germline V and J ends were trimmed by 5 bases and 8 bases, with 18 bases remaining between them. DNA for the CDR3: TGTGCCAGCAGTAACTCAGGGGCGCGTCGAGAAGCTTTCTTT. Translated: CASSNSGARREAFF.

This clonotype was seen at least ten times. The chain couples TRBV7-9 to TRBJ2-7, with 8 bases fitting TRBD2. The CDR3 consists of 15 residues. The germline gives CDR1 SEHNR, CDR2 FQNEAQ (reference sequence). Unmatched junction bases numbered 9, after V lost 8 bases and J lost 0 bases. The CDR3 nucleotides read TGTGCCAGCTATTCGAGCGGGGGAACCTCCTACGAGCAGTACTTC. This codes for CASYSSGGTSYEQYF. The whole variable domain, remainder taken from reference TRBV7-9 and TRBJ2-7, is DTGVSQNPRHKITKRGQNVTFRCDPISEHNRLYWYRQTLGQGPEFLTYFQNEAQLEKSRLLSDRFSAERPKGSFSTLEIQRTEQGDSAMYLCASYSSGGTSYEQYFGPGTRLTVT.

The chain uses TRBV6-6 and TRBJ2-3; TRBD1 aligns across 7 bases. Germline assignment: CDR1 MNHNY and CDR2 SVGAGI (reference sequence). With 6 bases clipped from V and 0 bases from J, the junction kept 9 bases outside the gene matches. The CDR3 covers 16 residues. This CDR3 is CASSTTKQGSTDTQYF. CDR3 DNA: TGTGCCAGCAGCACAACTAAACAGGGGAGCACAGATACGCAGTATTTT.

The chain links TRBV4-2 to TRBJ2-7; 12 bases match TRBD2. CDR1 LGHNA and CDR2 YNFKEQ come from the germline V gene. The CDR3 runs to 15 residues. The J segment lost 4 bases and the V segment lost 3 bases, leaving 4 bases of the junction unmatched. The CDR3, as DNA: TGTGCCAGCAGCCATAGGACTAGCGGGAATTACGAGCAGTACTTC. Translation gives CASSHRTSGNYEQYF.

This clonotype was detected only a few times. The rearrangement uses TRBV14 and TRBJ2-3, with D maybe TRBD2 (5 bases). Germline lookup yields CDR1 SGHDN and CDR2 FVKESK. V lost 0 bases, J lost 6 bases, and 10 bases lay in between. This CDR3 region has 14 residues. The CDR3 nucleotides are TGTGCCAGCAGCCAAGATGTCAGAGGGGATACGCAGTATTTT. Translating it yields CASSQDVRGDTQYF. Full variable domain (rest looked up from reference TRBV14 and TRBJ2-3): EAGVTQFPSHSVIEKGQTVTLRCDPISGHDNLYWYRRVMGKEIKFLLHFVKESKQDESGMPNNRFLAERTGGTYSTLKVQPAELEDSGVYFCASSQDVRGDTQYFGPGTRLTVL.

This sequence joins TRBV29-1 and TRBJ2-3, with a weak D call TRBD2 (6 bases). V lost 4 bases and J lost 4, with 15 bases in between. The CDR3 spans 14 residues. The germline V gene has CDR1 SQVTM and CDR2 ANQGSEA. For the CDR3, the DNA is TGCAGCGTTGCCGGGACTCACTCCCCAGATACGCAGTATTTT. The encoded protein is CSVAGTHSPDTQYF.

In this sample, this clonotype turned up many times. The chain links TRBV12-3 or TRBV12-4 to TRBJ2-1, with 7 nucleotides matching TRBD2. J gave up 5 bases and V 7 bases, and 11 bases lay outside the gene matches. The CDR3 is 15 amino acids. CDR3 loop: CASISQGGLNNEQFF. In DNA form, the CDR3 reads TGTGCCAGCATATCCCAGGGAGGGCTAAACAATGAGCAGTTCTTC.

This clonotype was seen many times. The rearrangement uses TRBV7-2 and TRBJ1-6, with D hard to call. Germline lookup yields CDR1 SGHTA and CDR2 FQGNSA. The CDR3 is 12 residues long. V lost 1 base and J 7 bases, leaving 2 bases between the germline ends. CDR3 residues: CASSLENSPLHF. For the CDR3, the DNA is TGTGCCAGCAGCTTAGAGAATTCACCCCTCCACTTT.

This clonotype was recorded a few times. CDR3 nucleotides: TGTGCCAGCAGATCAGGACCAAACACCGGGGAGCTGTTTTTT. The encoded protein is CASRSGPNTGELFF. The gene calls are TRBV5-5 and TRBJ2-2; D is ambiguous. The CDR3 runs to 14 residues. Germline lookup yields CDR1 SGHKS and CDR2 YYEKEE (reference sequence). V dropped 5 bases and J dropped 2 bases, with 10 bases sitting between them. Using reference TRBV5-5 and TRBJ2-2 for the parts outside the CDR3, the full variable domain is DAGVTQSPTHLIKTRGQQVTLRCSPISGHKSVSWYQQVLGQGPQFIFQYYEKEERGRGNFPDRFSARQFPNYSSELNVNALLLGDSALYLCASRSGPNTGELFFGEGSRLTVL.

The chain recombines TRBV7-2 with TRBJ2-3; the D gene could be TRBD1 or TRBD2 (5 bases each). The CDR3 contains 14 residues. Germline CDR1 is SGHTA and CDR2 is FQGNSA. V lost 5 bases and J lost 2, with 11 bases in between. CDR3 in amino acids: CASSRDALTDTQYF. CDR3 in DNA: TGTGCCAGCAGCCGGGACGCCCTCACAGATACGCAGTATTTT.

CDR3 nucleotide sequence: TGTGCCAGCAGCCTACCGGGGGAGAAGCAGTACTTC. Protein product: CASSLPGEKQYF. The chain links TRBV2 to TRBJ2-7, with a possible D match to TRBD2 (6 bases). V lost 6 bases, J lost 8 bases, and 14 bases lay in between. Germline lookup yields CDR1 SNHLY and CDR2 FYNNEI. This CDR3 spans 12 amino acids.

Only a few counts were recorded for this clonotype. The chain couples TRBV20-1 to TRBJ2-1, with D perhaps matching TRBD1 (6 bases). This CDR3 spans 14 amino acids. Germline V gene lookup returns CDR1 DFQATT and CDR2 SNEGSKA (reference sequence). Trimming shortened V by 0 bases and J by 7 bases, and 13 bases separated the two germline ends. DNA for the CDR3: TGCAGTGCTAGAGATAGGGGGAGACCGAATGAGCAGTTCTTC. This translates into CSARDRGRPNEQFF.

This clonotype was recorded many times. The chain carries TRBV5-5 and TRBJ2-7; possible D gene TRBD2, 5 bases. Germline V gene data show CDR1 as SGHKS and CDR2 as YYEKEE (reference sequence). The CDR3 has 14 residues. Trimming removed 5 bases at V and 7 bases at J, with 19 bases between. The CDR3 is CASSQFGLLVEQYF. The CDR3 nucleotides are TGTGCCAGCAGTCAATTCGGACTCCTCGTGGAGCAGTACTTC.